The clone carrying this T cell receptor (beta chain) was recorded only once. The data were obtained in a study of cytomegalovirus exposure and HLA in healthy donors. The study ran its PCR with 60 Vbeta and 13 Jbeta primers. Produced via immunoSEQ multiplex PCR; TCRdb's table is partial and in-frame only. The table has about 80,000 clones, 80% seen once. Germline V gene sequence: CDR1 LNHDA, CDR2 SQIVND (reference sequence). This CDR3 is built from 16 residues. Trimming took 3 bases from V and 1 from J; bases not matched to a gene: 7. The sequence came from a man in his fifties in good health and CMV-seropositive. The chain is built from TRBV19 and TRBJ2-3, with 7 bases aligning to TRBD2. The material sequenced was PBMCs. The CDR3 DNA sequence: TGTGCCAGTAGTATTCGGCGGGAGCGTGGCACAGATACGCAGTATTTT. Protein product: CASSIRRERGTDTQYF.